This entry lists 21 T cell receptor beta chains sequenced from one sample in a study of PD-1 blockade in classical Hodgkin lymphoma. Sequenced by immunoSEQ multiplex PCR; TCRdb stores in-frame clones only, minus some. The profile shows some 15,000 clones, over 65% of them singletons. All patients experienced relapse after autologous stem cell transplantation, and brentuximab vedotin exposure was variable. The sample here was peripheral blood mononuclear cells (PBMCs), taken at baseline. The receptors shown here come from a human donor with classical Hodgkin lymphoma.

CDR3 coding DNA: TGCGCCAGCAGCTTGGTGGGCCAGAACACTGAAGCTTTCTTT. Its translation is CASSLVGQNTEAFF. The chain couples TRBV5-1 to TRBJ1-1; no definite D call. Trimming cost V 0 bases and J 1 base, with 7 bases left between them. The CDR3 runs to 14 residues. Germline V CDR1 and CDR2: SGHRS, YFSETQ.

This clone was detected once. The rearrangement joins TRBV6-6 to TRBJ2-5, with 7 bases that match TRBD1. The CDR3 loop spans 14 amino acids. The germline gives CDR1 MNHNY, CDR2 SVGAGI (reference sequence). The trim removed 0 bases at V and 5 bases at J, leaving 3 bases unmatched. CDR3 sequence (DNA): TGTGCCAGCAGTTACTCGACAGGGTTGGAGACCCAGTACTTC. The encoded protein is CASSYSTGLETQYF.

The rearrangement uses TRBV5-1 and TRBJ2-1; D remains ambiguous. CDR1 is SGHRS and CDR2 is YFSETQ in the germline V gene. Trimming cost V 10 bases and J 8 bases, with 25 bases left between them. The CDR3 has 15 amino acids. CDR3 residues: CACRNRDMDGYEQFF. The CDR3 DNA sequence: TGCGCCTGCCGGAATAGAGACATGGATGGGTATGAGCAGTTCTTC.

The CDR3 bases are TGTGCCACGAGCGGGGGGAGCTCCTACAATGAGCAGTTCTTC. Translating it yields CATSGGSSYNEQFF. The chain carries TRBV2 and TRBJ2-1, with TRBD2 matching 9 bases. Per the germline V gene, CDR1 is SNHLY and CDR2 is FYNNEI. The CDR3 extends over 14 amino acids. V shed 10 bases, J shed 0 bases, and the junction held 4 bases outside the gene matches.

The sample holds a few counts of this clone. This chain uses TRBV5-1 with TRBJ1-4; D gene ambiguous. CDR1 and CDR2 (germline): SGHRS, YFSETQ. V was trimmed by 6 bases and J by 4 bases, leaving 19 bases between them. There are 16 residues in the CDR3. CDR3 sequence reads: CASTPNGQRSNEKLFF. Here the CDR3 DNA reads TGCGCCAGCACACCTAATGGCCAGCGGAGTAATGAAAAACTGTTTTTT.

The J gene is TRBJ1-2, the V gene TRBV28, with D hard to call. Germline loops: CDR1 MDHEN, CDR2 SYDVKM. The CDR3 spans 14 residues. V was trimmed by 4 bases and J by 2 bases, leaving 11 bases between them. DNA of the CDR3: TGTGCCAGCAGTTCGGGTTCGGGGAACTATGGCTACACCTTC. Amino acids: CASSSGSGNYGYTF.

The chain joins TRBV6-5 to TRBJ1-2; D is uncertain. V lost 2 bases to trimming and J lost 0 bases, with 10 bases between them. The CDR3 contains 15 residues. Per germline, CDR1 MNHEY and CDR2 SVGAGI. The CDR3 sequence is CASSYGQESNYGYTF. DNA of the CDR3: TGTGCCAGCAGTTACGGGCAGGAGTCTAACTATGGCTACACCTTC.

The chain couples TRBV27 to TRBJ1-6; D remains ambiguous. This CDR3 contains 12 residues. The V end was cut by 2 bases, the J end by 10 bases, with 6 bases between. The germline V gene has CDR1 MNHEY and CDR2 SMNVEV (reference sequence). CDR3 sequence: CASSLGPSPLHF. The CDR3, as DNA: TGTGCCAGCAGTTTAGGTCCGTCACCCCTCCACTTT.

The chain combines TRBV27 with TRBJ2-2, with 7 positions matching TRBD1. Germline values: CDR1 MNHEY, CDR2 SMNVEV (reference sequence). Trimming removed 6 bases from V and 7 bases from J; junction bases left unmatched: 5. This CDR3 is 13 amino acids long. In nucleotides, the CDR3 is TGTGCCAGCAGGACAGGGTTTGGCGGGGAGCTGTTTTTT. Translation gives CASRTGFGGELFF.

The J gene is TRBJ1-1, the V gene TRBV19; D not certain. Germline CDR1 and CDR2: LNHDA and SQIVND (reference sequence). CDR3 length: 14 residues. Trimming pared 6 bases from V and 1 base from J, leaving 12 bases between. The CDR3 region is CASRPLGSNTEAFF. As DNA, the CDR3 is TGTGCCAGTAGACCCCTTGGATCGAACACTGAAGCTTTCTTT. The whole variable domain, remainder taken from reference TRBV19 and TRBJ1-1, is DGGITQSPKYLFRKEGQNVTLSCEQNLNHDAMYWYRQDPGQGLRLIYYSQIVNDFQKGDIAEGYSVSREKKESFPLTVTSAQKNPTAFYLCASRPLGSNTEAFFGQGTRLTVV.

This CDR3 reads CASSPLQGTYGYTF. The CDR3 DNA follows: TGTGCCAGCAGCCCCCTGCAGGGTACCTATGGCTACACCTTC. The genes are TRBV7-9 and TRBJ1-2; D may be TRBD1 (5 bases). The V end was cut by 5 bases, the J end by 4 bases, with 14 bases between. The CDR3 has 14 amino acids. Germline V gene sequence: CDR1 SEHNR, CDR2 FQNEAQ (reference sequence).

The chain couples TRBV11-2 to TRBJ1-2; possible D gene TRBD1, 5 bases. V was clipped by 2 bases and J by 3 bases, with 13 bases between them. The CDR3 extends over 15 amino acids. The germline V gene has CDR1 SGHAT and CDR2 FQNNGV. CDR3 amino acids: CASSLMMTGHYGYTF. The CDR3 region has the DNA TGTGCCAGCAGCTTAATGATGACGGGACACTATGGCTACACCTTC.

The chain has TRBV6-6 and TRBJ1-1, with D possibly matching TRBD1 (5 bases). The CDR3 contains 14 residues. V lost 6 bases, J lost 0 bases, and 11 bases lay in between. Germline CDR1 and CDR2: MNHNY and SVGAGI (reference sequence). Here the CDR3 reads CASRGSGLNTEAFF. The CDR3 coding sequence is TGTGCCAGCAGAGGGTCGGGGCTGAACACTGAAGCTTTCTTT.

The chain employs TRBV5-1 and TRBJ2-5; no clear D gene. This CDR3 contains 13 residues. Germline lookup yields CDR1 SGHRS and CDR2 YFSETQ. V lost 6 bases and J lost 5, with 14 bases in between. CDR3 residues: CASNPDGGETQYF. CDR3 sequence (DNA): TGCGCCAGCAACCCTGACGGTGGGGAGACCCAGTACTTC.

The chain joins TRBV5-5 to TRBJ2-5; D is unclear. CDR3 size: 15 residues. CDR1 is SGHKS and CDR2 is YYEKEE in the germline V gene (reference sequence). V was cut by 0 bases and J by 0 bases, with 9 bases left in between. Here the CDR3 reads CASSLVRIHQETQYF. The CDR3 bases are TGTGCCAGCAGCTTGGTGCGGATTCACCAAGAGACCCAGTACTTC.

J is TRBJ2-1 and V is TRBV11-2; D uncertain. The germline V and J ends were trimmed by 0 bases and 9 bases, with 6 bases remaining between them. Looked up from germline, CDR1 is SGHAT and CDR2 is FQNNGV. This CDR3 region has 12 residues. CDR3 coding DNA: TGTGCCAGCAGCTTAGATAGTGCTGAGCAGTTCTTC. Translating it yields CASSLDSAEQFF.

The chain employs TRBV6-1 and TRBJ2-1; no firm D call. The CDR3 is 15 amino acids. The germline V gene has CDR1 MNHNS and CDR2 SASEGT. V shed 1 base and J shed 6 bases, with 13 bases lying between them. CDR3 in amino acids: CASSEEVGTSNEQFF. CDR3 coding DNA: TGTGCCAGCAGTGAAGAAGTTGGAACTTCCAATGAGCAGTTCTTC.

The chain combines TRBV7-9 with TRBJ1-2, with 8 bases aligning to TRBD1. Germline-derived CDR1 and CDR2 are SEHNR and FQNEAQ (reference sequence). There are 14 residues in the CDR3. Unmatched junction bases numbered 8, after V lost 5 bases and J lost 6 bases. This chain's CDR3 is CASSETGAGHGYTF. CDR3 nucleotide sequence: TGTGCCAGCAGCGAGACAGGGGCCGGCCATGGCTACACCTTC.

V usage is TRBV5-6 and J usage is TRBJ1-3; 9 nucleotides match TRBD1. Trimming took 4 bases from V and 2 from J; bases not matched to a gene: 4. Looked up from germline, CDR1 is SGHDT and CDR2 is YYEEEE. The CDR3 has 15 amino acids. The CDR3 loop is CASSRRTGAGNTIYF. The CDR3 coding sequence is TGTGCCAGCAGCCGACGGACAGGGGCTGGAAACACCATATATTTT.

In its sample, this clone is medium-sized (0.01 to 0.1%). The chain carries TRBV4-1 and TRBJ2-3, with TRBD2 as a possible D gene (5 bases). Germline CDR1 and CDR2: MGHRA and YSYEKL. The V end was cut by 5 bases, the J end by 3 bases, with 18 bases between. The CDR3 consists of 16 residues. Here the CDR3 reads CASSTPSRVQTDTQYF. As DNA, the CDR3 is TGCGCCAGCAGCACCCCATCGAGGGTGCAAACAGATACGCAGTATTTT.

The gene calls are TRBV5-4 and TRBJ1-1; possible D gene TRBD1, 6 bases. CDR1 is SGHNT, CDR2 YYREEE, per germline (reference sequence). Trimming pared 4 bases from V and 5 bases from J, leaving 15 bases between. The CDR3 totals 14 residues. CDR3 loop: CASSGGGIRTEAFF. CDR3 in DNA: TGTGCCAGCAGCGGAGGGGGGATTAGGACTGAAGCTTTCTTT.